This TCR beta chain appears in the sequencing data of a study of T-cell reconstitution after alpha-beta-depleted transplantation in children. Points from the study as a whole: At around two months after transplant, the alpha-beta T cells were reportedly derived from several hundred expanded clones that came from non-depleted graft cells. Fresh T-cell production supplied most of the T-cell counts and diversity seen one year after transplant.

Unique molecular identifiers featured in how the TCRbeta library was prepared. Each CDR3 protein gets one entry after TCRdb re-called the PCR reads with MiXCR. The repertoire holds around 500,000 distinct CDR3 sequences, with 23% as singletons. Germline V gene sequence: CDR1 DFQATT, CDR2 SNEGSKA (reference sequence). The ends were cut back, 6 bases at V and 2 bases at J, with 13 bases in the middle. This CDR3 is built from 13 residues. This clonotype was found many times. Its cognate antigen is unknown. The sample was PBMCs, mostly from graft donor cells, taken 360 days after TCRalphabeta/CD19-depleted stem cell transplant. The TCR originated in a boy younger than two who had a stem cell transplant for acute myeloid leukemia, so the T cells may come from the graft donor. V usage is TRBV20-1 and J usage is TRBJ1-1; no definite D call. The CDR3 nucleotides are TGCAGTGCATGGTGGTGGGGAAACACTGAAGCTTTCTTT. It codes for CSAWWWGNTEAFF.